What follows describes a single T cell receptor (beta chain). In the original analysis: Researchers report that nucleated cell counts were estimated from reference gene primer amplification. Assay: immunoSEQ multiplex PCR; the TCRdb copy retains only in-frame clones and omits some. V, J and clone size were drawn from that table, and D and trimming were deduced from the DNA. The data show tens of thousands of clones, with about 70% seen just once and around 30% held by the top ten. The record originates from a study of blood T cell repertoires in COVID-19. Looking at the study overall: Collection of acute and convalescent COVID-19 samples took place in the United States, Italy and Spain. PBMCs, B-cell-depleted T cells, or T cells were the source of the cDNA or gDNA that made up the material.

The CDR3 totals 19 residues. V trimming: 6 bases; J trimming: 1 base; junction bases outside the gene matches: 13. In germline, CDR1 is MNHEY, CDR2 SMNVEV (reference sequence). The chain is built from TRBV27 and TRBJ2-4; 12 nucleotides agree with TRBD1. The sequenced sample was peripheral blood. The source is a woman aged 80 or over with active or convalescent COVID-19. In DNA form, the CDR3 reads TGTGCCAGCAGGCAAACCGGGACAGGGGGCGCCGGGGCCAAAAACATTCAGTACTTC. This sequence encodes CASRQTGTGGAGAKNIQYF.